The 31 T cell receptor beta chains below were found in one sample sequenced in a study of beta chain features in type 1 diabetes. The authors reverse transcribed all of the isolated RNA, so sequencing captured expressed TCRB transcripts. Generated by immunoSEQ multiplex PCR, the TCRdb table keeps only in-frame clones and is missing some. The repertoire holds over 700,000 clones, with 15% to 20% as singletons. Sequencing was performed on naive CD4+ T cells from blood. These receptors all stem from a woman younger than 30 in good health.

This chain uses TRBV7-2 with TRBJ2-2; 8 positions agree with TRBD2. The germline V gene has CDR1 SGHTA and CDR2 FQGNSA. With 2 bases clipped from V and 3 bases from J, the junction kept 2 bases outside the gene matches. The CDR3 totals 15 residues. The chain's CDR3 is CASSLSAGDTGELFF. DNA for the CDR3: TGTGCCAGCAGCTTATCAGCGGGGGACACCGGGGAGCTGTTTTTT. The variable domain in full, with the rest retrieved from reference TRBV7-2 and TRBJ2-2, is GAGVSQSPSNKVTEKGKDVELRCDPISGHTALYWYRQSLGQGLEFLIYFQGNSAPDKSGLPSDRFSAERTGGSVSTLTIQRTQQEDSAVYLCASSLSAGDTGELFFGEGSRLTVL.

This sequence joins TRBV28 and TRBJ1-5, with D uncertain. Deletions cut 7 bases from V and 2 bases from J, with 12 bases between. Germline V gene lookup returns CDR1 MDHEN and CDR2 SYDVKM. CDR3 length: 14 residues. The CDR3 nucleotides read TGTGCCAGCACGCGGCCTATGGGCAATCAGCCCCAGCATTTT. This gives the protein CASTRPMGNQPQHF.

The CDR3 bases are TGTGCCAGCAGTTCTGTAGGGACAGCCACAGATACGCAGTATTTT. Protein: CASSSVGTATDTQYF. V usage is TRBV28 and J usage is TRBJ2-3; 7 bases map to TRBD1. V was pared by 4 bases and J by 2 bases, with 6 bases of the junction left unmatched. Germline V gene lookup returns CDR1 MDHEN and CDR2 SYDVKM. The CDR3 loop spans 15 amino acids.

This clone was detected a few times. This sequence joins TRBV6-5 and TRBJ2-1; D unresolved. CDR3 size: 15 residues. Per the germline V gene, CDR1 is MNHEY and CDR2 is SVGAGI. Trimming stripped 5 bases from V and 0 bases from J, with 11 bases between. As DNA, the CDR3 is TGTGCCAGCAGTCCCTCACCGAGCTCCTACAATGAGCAGTTCTTC. Translated: CASSPSPSSYNEQFF.

As regards this clone: This same CDR3 is encoded by further DNA sequences in the sample. The chain has TRBV5-1 and TRBJ1-1; 7 nucleotides match TRBD1. V lost 7 bases and J lost 3; bases outside the gene matches: 6. The germline CDR1 and CDR2 sequences are SGHRS and YFSETQ. The CDR3 covers 13 residues. The chain's CDR3 is CASSLTGDTEAFF. For the CDR3, the DNA is TGCGCCAGCTCGCTAACAGGGGACACTGAAGCTTTCTTT.

The V call is TRBV4-2, the J call TRBJ2-3; D not resolved. This CDR3 spans 17 amino acids. V lost 1 base and J 6 bases, leaving 20 bases between the germline ends. Looked up from germline, CDR1 is LGHNA and CDR2 is YNFKEQ. CDR3 nucleotides: TGTGCCAGCAGCCAAGTTGCGGACCTCCACGGGTCGGATACGCAGTATTTT. It yields the protein CASSQVADLHGSDTQYF.

The chain couples TRBV10-3 to TRBJ2-2, with TRBD2 matching 15 bases. The CDR3 runs to 15 residues. The germline V gene encodes CDR1 ENHRY and CDR2 SYGVKD. The ends lost 8 bases at V and 4 bases at J; junction bases unmatched: 2. In nucleotides, the CDR3 is TGTGCCATCGGACTAGCGGGAGGGCCCACCGGGGAGCTGTTTTTT. It yields the protein CAIGLAGGPTGELFF.

CDR3 DNA: TGTGCCAGCAGCCATAGGGTCGCCGGGGCTAGAGTTCAGTACTTC. This gives the protein CASSHRVAGARVQYF. The rearrangement uses TRBV7-9 and TRBJ2-4; D assignment may be TRBD1 or TRBD2 (5 bases each). CDR1 and CDR2 (germline): SEHNR, FQNEAQ (reference sequence). This CDR3 is built from 15 residues. V was trimmed by 5 bases and J by 11 bases, leaving 22 bases between them.

V and J are TRBV7-3 and TRBJ2-1; D gene uncertain. Trimming cost V 3 bases and J 0 bases, with 6 bases left between them. The CDR3 sequence is 14 residues long. Germline lookup yields CDR1 SGHTA and CDR2 FQGTGA. The CDR3 reads CASSFDGSYNEQFF. CDR3 in DNA: TGTGCCAGCAGCTTCGACGGCTCCTACAATGAGCAGTTCTTC.

Details on this clone: Other DNA sequences in this specimen translate into the identical CDR3. The chain recombines TRBV19 with TRBJ2-7; 11 nucleotides match TRBD1. The germline gives CDR1 LNHDA, CDR2 SQIVND (reference sequence). The CDR3 loop spans 14 amino acids. After removal of 5 bases from V and 4 bases from J, the junction contained 4 bases not matched to a gene. The DNA for the CDR3 is TGTGCCAGTAGTCTGGGGACAGGGGGGTACGAGCAGTACTTC. Its protein is CASSLGTGGYEQYF.

Only a few counts were recorded for this clone. The chain carries TRBV5-4 and TRBJ2-5; 10 bases match TRBD2. With 4 bases clipped from V and 0 bases from J, the junction kept 6 bases outside the gene matches. The CDR3 contains 16 residues. Per the germline V gene, CDR1 is SGHNT and CDR2 is YYREEE (reference sequence). In DNA, the CDR3 is TGTGCCAGCAGCCTACTAGCGGGGACGTACCAAGAGACCCAGTACTTC. Its translation is CASSLLAGTYQETQYF.

This clone was seen a single time. J is TRBJ1-4 and V is TRBV4-1, with unresolved D. Germline assignment: CDR1 MGHRA and CDR2 YSYEKL. CDR3 length: 13 residues. V shed 3 bases and J shed 4 bases, with 6 bases lying between them. The CDR3 DNA follows: TGCGCCAGCAGCCAGCATGATAATGAAAAACTGTTTTTT. This gives the protein CASSQHDNEKLFF.

The chain recombines TRBV5-1 with TRBJ1-2, with a tentative D call TRBD1 (5 bases). The germline V gene encodes CDR1 SGHRS and CDR2 YFSETQ. V lost 0 bases to trimming and J lost 8 bases, with 11 bases between them. The CDR3 loop spans 13 amino acids. CDR3 coding DNA: TGCGCCAGCAGCTTGGCTGGGGCTGAAGGCTACACCTTC. Its protein is CASSLAGAEGYTF.

This rearrangement joins TRBV28 to TRBJ2-7, with 7 bases identical to TRBD1. This CDR3 contains 15 residues. The germline CDR1 and CDR2 sequences are MDHEN and SYDVKM. The J segment lost 1 base and the V segment lost 5 bases, leaving 8 bases of the junction unmatched. Here the CDR3 DNA reads TGTGCCAGCAGTCCCGGACAGGCGGGTTCCTACGAGCAGTACTTC. Its protein product is CASSPGQAGSYEQYF. Variable domain in full (rest from reference TRBV28 and TRBJ2-7): DVKVTQSSRYLVKRTGEKVFLECVQDMDHENMFWYRQDPGLGLRLIYFSYDVKMKEKGDIPEGYSVSREKKERFSLILESASTNQTSMYLCASSPGQAGSYEQYFGPGTRLTVT.

This chain links TRBV7-9 with TRBJ1-3, with D possibly matching TRBD1 (5 bases). This CDR3 has 15 residues. V lost 5 bases to trimming and J lost 0 bases, with 11 bases between them. Germline V gene sequence: CDR1 SEHNR, CDR2 FQNEAQ (reference sequence). For the CDR3, the DNA is TGTGCCAGCAGCCTTGGGACGGGCTCTGGAAACACCATATATTTT. Translation: CASSLGTGSGNTIYF. The full variable domain, with the rest looked up from reference TRBV7-9 and TRBJ1-3, is DTGVSQNPRHKITKRGQNVTFRCDPISEHNRLYWYRQTLGQGPEFLTYFQNEAQLEKSRLLSDRFSAERPKGSFSTLEIQRTEQGDSAMYLCASSLGTGSGNTIYFGEGSWLTVV.

The chain joins TRBV4-3 to TRBJ2-1, with 7 bases aligning to TRBD2. The CDR3 totals 16 residues. The germline V gene encodes CDR1 LGHNA and CDR2 YSLEER. The ends lost 0 bases at V and 3 bases at J; junction bases unmatched: 5. CDR3 sequence reads: CASSQDIAGHYNEQFF. CDR3 in DNA: TGCGCCAGCAGCCAAGATATAGCGGGCCACTACAATGAGCAGTTCTTC.

The chain couples TRBV4-1 to TRBJ2-3; D is uncertain. Per germline, CDR1 MGHRA and CDR2 YSYEKL. Between the trimmed V and J ends, which lost 3 bases and 4 bases, there was a span of 8 bases. This CDR3 has 13 residues. Written as DNA, the CDR3 is TGCGCCAGCAGCCATTCCGGGCCAGATACGCAGTATTTT. The encoded protein is CASSHSGPDTQYF.

This clone has only a few counts. The chain is built from TRBV5-1 and TRBJ2-3; maybe TRBD2 (5 bases). Germline CDR1 and CDR2: SGHRS and YFSETQ. This CDR3 comprises 14 residues. V was cut by 1 base and J by 6 bases, with 12 bases left in between. CDR3 DNA: TGCGCCAGCAGCTTGTACGCGGGCCGGGATACGCAGTATTTT. This encodes CASSLYAGRDTQYF.

This clone was observed a handful of times. CDR3 DNA: TGCGCCAGCAGCCGCCCGACAGTCATGAACACTGAAGCTTTCTTT. It encodes CASSRPTVMNTEAFF. J is TRBJ1-1 and V is TRBV5-1; maybe TRBD1 (5 bases). CDR3 length equals 15 residues. V dropped 4 bases and J dropped 0 bases, with 13 bases sitting between them. CDR1 and CDR2 from the germline V gene are SGHRS and YFSETQ.

About this clone: Relative to the germline gene, one junction end is altered; a read error may explain this. V gene TRBV7-9 combines with J gene TRBJ2-5, with 13 bases identical to TRBD2. TRBJ2-7 matches the DNA end more closely, so the J call is doubtful. CDR1 SEHNR and CDR2 FQNEAQ come from the germline V gene (reference sequence). The CDR3 consists of 16 residues. In DNA, the CDR3 is TGCGCCAGCAGCCGGCACACTAGCGGGAGGGGATACGAGCAGTACTTC. This encodes CASSRHTSGRGYEQYF.

This clone was found once. The chain couples TRBV4-1 to TRBJ1-2; the D is unclear. This CDR3 comprises 13 residues. Germline values: CDR1 MGHRA, CDR2 YSYEKL. V dropped 5 bases and J dropped 4 bases, with 11 bases sitting between them. Here the CDR3 DNA reads TGCGCCAGCAGCGCCCGGGATGGCTATGGCTACACCTTC. Encoded protein: CASSARDGYGYTF.

V usage is TRBV14 and J usage is TRBJ1-2; D is ambiguous. Trimming removed 11 bases from V and 5 bases from J, with 18 bases in between. Germline V gene lookup returns CDR1 SGHDN and CDR2 FVKESK. This CDR3 contains 13 residues. The CDR3 coding sequence is TGTGCCGGATCTACGACAAGGTATTATGGCTACACCTTC. This codes for CAGSTTRYYGYTF.

With respect to this clone: Other DNA sequences from this sample encode an identical CDR3 as well. CDR3 bases: TGTGCCAGCAGCCCCGGGACAGGCCAAGAGACCCAGTACTTC. Residues: CASSPGTGQETQYF. This chain connects TRBV7-2 to TRBJ2-5, with 8 bases matching TRBD1. The CDR3 totals 14 residues. Trimming took 5 bases from V and 1 from J; bases not matched to a gene: 3. Germline V gene data show CDR1 as SGHTA and CDR2 as FQGNSA.

The chain combines TRBV6-1 with TRBJ2-5, with 8 bases matching TRBD1. The V and J ends lost 1 base and 4 bases, in that order; junction bases with no gene match: 2. CDR1 is MNHNS, CDR2 SASEGT, per germline. The CDR3 extends over 14 amino acids. The CDR3 coding sequence is TGTGCCAGCAGTGAAGTCAGGGGGCGAGAGACCCAGTACTTC. It translates to CASSEVRGRETQYF.

This chain connects TRBV6-5 to TRBJ2-1; D possibly corresponds to TRBD2 (5 bases). Germline loops: CDR1 MNHEY, CDR2 SVGAGI. The length of the CDR3 is 15 residues. Trimming left V 2 bases short and J 5 bases short, with 13 bases between. This chain's CDR3 is CASSYGLAIHNEQFF. The CDR3 DNA reads TGTGCCAGCAGTTACGGATTAGCGATCCACAATGAGCAGTTCTTC.

In this sample, this clone turned up a few times. The chain recombines TRBV2 with TRBJ2-5, with no clear D. This CDR3 is 13 amino acids long. V was pared by 10 bases and J by 5 bases, with 17 bases between. In germline, CDR1 is SNHLY, CDR2 FYNNEI. DNA for the CDR3: TGTGCCACCAATGTCGAAACCGGGGAGACCCAGTACTTC. Its translation is CATNVETGETQYF.

In this sample, this clone turned up a few times. The chain carries TRBV2 and TRBJ2-1, with TRBD2 matching over 14 bases. Per the germline V gene, CDR1 is SNHLY and CDR2 is FYNNEI. The CDR3 has 15 amino acids. The ends lost 7 bases at V and 6 bases at J; junction bases unmatched: 5. The CDR3 DNA reads TGTGCCAGCATGGGACTAGCGGGAGTAACCAATGAGCAGTTCTTC. Translating it yields CASMGLAGVTNEQFF. The full variable domain, rest sourced from reference TRBV2 and TRBJ2-1, is EPEVTQTPSHQVTQMGQEVILRCVPISNHLYFYWYRQILGQKVEFLVSFYNNEISEKSEIFDDQFSVERPDGSNFTLKIRSTKLEDSAMYFCASMGLAGVTNEQFFGPGTRLTVL.

This chain links TRBV7-2 with TRBJ1-5, with D maybe TRBD1 (5 bases). Germline CDR1 is SGHTA and CDR2 is FQGNSA. CDR3 size: 14 residues. Trimming stripped 6 bases from V and 2 bases from J, with 11 bases between. The CDR3 DNA sequence: TGTGCCAGCAGTTTCCTGGGGGGCAATCAGCCCCAGCATTTT. Translation: CASSFLGGNQPQHF.

The chain employs TRBV18 and TRBJ2-5, with D perhaps TRBD2 (5 bases). The germline V gene encodes CDR1 KGHSH and CDR2 LQKENI. Trimming removed 2 bases at V and 2 bases at J, with 15 bases between. The CDR3 has 16 amino acids. The DNA for the CDR3 is TGTGCCAGCTCACCAAACGTGGGAGCCCTACAAGAGACCCAGTACTTC. This sequence encodes CASSPNVGALQETQYF.

This clone was detected only a few times. The chain carries TRBV4-3 and TRBJ2-4, with D possibly matching TRBD1 (6 bases). In germline, CDR1 is LGHNA, CDR2 YSLEER. V was cut by 0 bases and J by 3 bases, with 24 bases left in between. The CDR3 is made up of 20 amino acids. The DNA of the CDR3 is TGCGCCAGCAGCCAAGAATGGGCAGGGGAAGTATGGTTTGGCAAAAACATTCAGTACTTC. This translates into CASSQEWAGEVWFGKNIQYF.

The CDR3 sequence: CASSQTSGAYEQYF. CDR3 DNA sequence: TGTGCCAGCAGCCAAACTAGCGGGGCCTACGAGCAGTACTTC. The genes are TRBV4-2 and TRBJ2-7; TRBD2 agrees at 10 bases. Germline values: CDR1 LGHNA, CDR2 YNFKEQ. With V trimmed by 2 bases and J by 2 bases, 0 bases remained unmatched. The CDR3 has 14 residues.